This TCR beta chain was recorded in a study of tumor-infiltrating lymphocytes in primary liver carcinoma. Study as a whole: Stage T1-T3 N0M0 and a size of roughly 4 to 10 cm characterized the tumors. Productive TCRbeta read yields ran from roughly 3.6 to 7.1 million per sample and were similar between tissues.

The investigators made TCR beta cDNA from about 500 ng total RNA, using a constant-region primer. For TCR beta, libraries were produced by three nested multiplex PCR rounds using slightly modified ARM-PCR. Two initial PCR rounds of ten to eleven cycles each paired TRBV1-TRBV30 forward primers with a C-beta reverse primer. A single record per CDR3 protein comes from TCRdb applying MiXCR to the multiplex PCR reads. The data contain fewer than 50,000 distinct CDR3 sequences, around 80% of them singletons. Taking about 18-30 mg of unsorted bulk tissue, the authors co-extracted RNA and DNA. Study conclusions and caveats: Lower overlap was observed for tumor-adjacent and tumor-blood pairs relative to tumor region pairs.

A note on this clonotype: Its antigen is unknown. A read error may be the cause here, since a much bigger clone is one base away.

From germline, CDR1 is MDHEN and CDR2 SYDVKM. The ends were cut back, 5 bases at V and 6 bases at J, with 13 bases in the middle. The CDR3 length is 13 residues. Sequenced: tumor-adjacent normal liver tissue. The chain couples TRBV28 to TRBJ1-2; no clear D. This receptor was obtained from a woman in her 30s with primary liver carcinoma and hepatitis B virus infection. This chain's CDR3 is CASSQPPNNGYTF. The CDR3 coding sequence is TGTGCCAGCAGTCAGCCTCCGAACAATGGCTACACCTTC.